A single sample is the source of the 27 T cell receptor beta chains below, sequenced in a study of OX40 agonist ivuxolimab in advanced cancers. Clones were read by immunoSEQ multiplex PCR, and TCRdb kept only the in-frame ones, dropping some. The profile covers about 20,000 clones, with over 75% appearing a single time and 30% to 35% taken by the ten largest. The sequenced sample was CD4+ or CD8+ T cells sorted from blood, obtained in a trial of the OX40 agonist ivuxolimab. These TCRs come from an adult with an advanced solid tumor such as melanoma, head and neck, liver or kidney cancer.

The chain links TRBV29-1 to TRBJ2-7, with D perhaps TRBD1 (6 bases). The CDR3 has 11 residues. The germline CDR1 and CDR2 sequences are SQVTM and ANQGSEA. V dropped 7 bases and J dropped 6 bases, with 13 bases sitting between them. The CDR3 loop reads CSGRTASEQYF. CDR3 DNA: TGCAGCGGTAGGACAGCATCCGAGCAGTACTTC.

The V gene is TRBV6-5, the J gene TRBJ1-1; D remains ambiguous. The V end lost 3 bases, the J end lost 5 bases, and 13 bases lay between the germline ends. This CDR3 comprises 14 residues. Germline CDR1 reads MNHEY; CDR2 reads SVGAGI. CDR3 nucleotides: TGTGCCAGCAGTTATGGTGCCTTAGGAACTGAAGCTTTCTTT. Its protein is CASSYGALGTEAFF.

This chain connects TRBV5-8 to TRBJ2-1, with 16 bases fitting TRBD2. The CDR3 runs to 19 residues. Germline CDR1 is SGHTS and CDR2 is YDEGEE. The V and J ends lost 1 base and 4 bases, in that order; junction bases with no gene match: 8. The CDR3 nucleotides read TGTGCCAGCAGCTTGATGGGACTAGCGGGGGGGACCCGATACAATGAGCAGTTCTTC. Translation gives CASSLMGLAGGTRYNEQFF.

The chain uses TRBV11-2 and TRBJ2-7, with TRBD1 matching 10 bases. CDR3 length: 16 amino acids. Germline trimming cut 4 bases from V and 3 bases from J; bases unmatched to any gene: 9. Germline CDR1 reads SGHAT; CDR2 reads FQNNGV. The CDR3 region has the DNA TGTGCCAGCAGCTCCGAACAAGGGACAGGGGACTACGAGCAGTACTTC. Its translation is CASSSEQGTGDYEQYF.

The chain employs TRBV7-8 and TRBJ1-1; D is uncertain. CDR3 length: 13 amino acids. Looked up from germline, CDR1 is SGHVS and CDR2 is FQNEAQ. V was trimmed by 5 bases and J by 1 base, leaving 8 bases between them. The CDR3 loop is CASSLRSNTEAFF. The CDR3 DNA reads as TGTGCCAGCAGCCTGCGGTCGAACACTGAAGCTTTCTTT.

This clone is medium-sized within its sample. The chain links TRBV7-9 to TRBJ2-1; tentatively, D is TRBD2 (6 bases). V lost 3 bases and J lost 12, with 15 bases in between. CDR3 size: 13 residues. In germline, CDR1 is SEHNR, CDR2 FQNEAQ (reference sequence). Here the CDR3 DNA reads TGTGCCAGCAGCTTTTGGAGGGTGTCTGTGCAGTTCTTC. This encodes CASSFWRVSVQFF.

CDR3 sequence: CASRRQGAPGTEQYF. The DNA of the CDR3 is TGTGCCAGTAGAAGACAGGGGGCCCCCGGGACGGAGCAGTACTTC. The V and J genes are TRBV19 and TRBJ2-7; 10 bases fit TRBD1. The CDR3 is 15 residues long. The germline V gene has CDR1 LNHDA and CDR2 SQIVND (reference sequence). V dropped 6 bases and J dropped 7; count of bases not matched to a gene: 12.

The chain has TRBV6-5 and TRBJ2-2; D gene unclear. V dropped 3 bases and J dropped 6 bases, with 8 bases sitting between them. The CDR3 is 13 amino acids. Germline CDR1 reads MNHEY; CDR2 reads SVGAGI. The CDR3 region has the DNA TGTGCCAGCAGTTATTCTCTGGCCGGGGAGCTGTTTTTT. Amino acids: CASSYSLAGELFF.

The rearrangement uses TRBV2 and TRBJ1-2, with no clear D. V was cut by 1 base and J by 2 bases, with 8 bases left in between. This CDR3 is 14 amino acids long. Germline V gives CDR1 SNHLY, CDR2 FYNNEI. The CDR3 coding sequence is TGTGCCAGCAGTGAAGGAAGACTAAACTATGGCTACACCTTC. It encodes CASSEGRLNYGYTF.

This clone is a singleton in its sample. V usage is TRBV19 and J usage is TRBJ2-3; D call uncertain. This CDR3 is 14 amino acids long. V was cut by 1 base and J by 4 bases, with 9 bases left in between. CDR1 and CDR2 (germline): LNHDA, SQIVND (reference sequence). CDR3 sequence reads: CASSIGSGADTQYF. CDR3 sequence (DNA): TGTGCCAGTAGTATAGGGAGTGGGGCAGATACGCAGTATTTT.

This clone has only a few counts. V usage is TRBV27 and J usage is TRBJ2-3, with 7 nucleotides matching TRBD1. The CDR3 is made up of 15 amino acids. Germline values: CDR1 MNHEY, CDR2 SMNVEV (reference sequence). The J segment lost 2 bases and the V segment lost 3 bases, leaving 5 bases of the junction unmatched. For the CDR3, the DNA is TGTGCCAGCAGTTTTTTGACAGGGACCACAGATACGCAGTATTTT. It specifies CASSFLTGTTDTQYF.

J is TRBJ1-2 and V is TRBV5-6; D call uncertain. Germline V gene data show CDR1 as SGHDT and CDR2 as YYEEEE. This CDR3 is built from 14 residues. Trimming shortened V by 4 bases and J by 0 bases, and 10 bases separated the two germline ends. CDR3 bases: TGTGCCAGCAGCGCTCGGAGAGCTAACTATGGCTACACCTTC. It is translated as CASSARRANYGYTF. Variable domain in full (rest from reference TRBV5-6 and TRBJ1-2): DAGVTQSPTHLIKTRGQQVTLRCSPKSGHDTVSWYQQALGQGPQFIFQYYEEEERQRGNFPDRFSGHQFPNYSSELNVNALLLGDSALYLCASSARRANYGYTFGSGTRLTVV.

This chain connects TRBV5-1 to TRBJ2-5; perhaps TRBD1 as D (7 bases). The CDR3 extends over 15 amino acids. Looked up from germline, CDR1 is SGHRS and CDR2 is YFSETQ. The V end was cut by 3 bases, the J end by 4 bases, with 16 bases between. CDR3 in DNA: TGCGCCAGCAGCTCCGGGACAGAGGGACTAGAGACCCAGTACTTC. Translation gives CASSSGTEGLETQYF.

The gene calls are TRBV19 and TRBJ2-7; 9 nucleotides align to TRBD1. J lost 5 bases, V lost 6 bases, and 11 bases had no gene match. The CDR3 totals 15 residues. Germline CDR1 is LNHDA and CDR2 is SQIVND (reference sequence). Here the CDR3 reads CASRPQGAGYHEQYF. The CDR3 nucleotides are TGTGCCAGTAGACCACAGGGGGCGGGTTACCACGAGCAGTACTTC. Full variable domain (missing parts from reference TRBV19 and TRBJ2-7): DGGITQSPKYLFRKEGQNVTLSCEQNLNHDAMYWYRQDPGQGLRLIYYSQIVNDFQKGDIAEGYSVSREKKESFPLTVTSAQKNPTAFYLCASRPQGAGYHEQYFGPGTRLTVT.

This sequence joins TRBV27 and TRBJ2-7, with D uncertain. Trimming left V 4 bases short and J 3 bases short, with 13 bases between. Germline-derived CDR1 and CDR2 are MNHEY and SMNVEV (reference sequence). The CDR3 spans 14 residues. The CDR3 spells CASSSPRTRYEQYF. CDR3 nucleotide sequence: TGTGCCAGCAGTTCTCCCCGGACCCGCTACGAGCAGTACTTC.

The V gene is TRBV27, the J gene TRBJ2-2; TRBD1 aligns across 7 bases. Germline V gene lookup returns CDR1 MNHEY and CDR2 SMNVEV (reference sequence). CDR3 length: 14 residues. V trimming: 8 bases; J trimming: 2 bases; junction bases outside the gene matches: 5. CDR3 sequence reads: CASRGQSNTGELFF. The DNA of the CDR3 is TGTGCCAGCCGGGGACAGAGTAACACCGGGGAGCTGTTTTTT.

The rearrangement joins TRBV7-9 to TRBJ1-2; the match to TRBD1 covers 10 bases. Germline lookup yields CDR1 SEHNR and CDR2 FQNEAQ (reference sequence). The length of the CDR3 is 14 residues. V lost 5 bases, J lost 4 bases, and 4 bases stayed unmatched. For the CDR3, the DNA is TGTGCCAGCAGCCGGACAGGGGGTAGCTATGGCTACACCTTC. As protein: CASSRTGGSYGYTF. Filled out from reference TRBV7-9 and TRBJ1-2, the complete variable domain reads DTGVSQNPRHKITKRGQNVTFRCDPISEHNRLYWYRQTLGQGPEFLTYFQNEAQLEKSRLLSDRFSAERPKGSFSTLEIQRTEQGDSAMYLCASSRTGGSYGYTFGSGTRLTVV.

The chain's CDR3 is CASSWGRANYGYTF. The CDR3 bases are TGTGCCAGCAGTTGGGGAAGAGCTAACTATGGCTACACCTTC. The V gene is TRBV28, the J gene TRBJ1-2; no clear D. CDR3 size: 14 residues. In germline, CDR1 is MDHEN, CDR2 SYDVKM. Trimming removed 4 bases at V and 0 bases at J, with 9 bases between.

The V and J genes are TRBV5-1 and TRBJ1-1; 9 positions match TRBD1. Germline lookup yields CDR1 SGHRS and CDR2 YFSETQ. This CDR3 has 14 residues. V gave up 5 bases and J gave up 2 bases; unmatched junction bases: 4. The CDR3 bases are TGCGCCAGCAGTTGGACAGGGGTAAACACTGAAGCTTTCTTT. It specifies CASSWTGVNTEAFF.

V and J are TRBV7-4 and TRBJ2-5, with 9 bases identical to TRBD2. With 5 bases clipped from V and 9 bases from J, the junction kept 13 bases outside the gene matches. This CDR3 spans 15 amino acids. Germline CDR1 reads SGHVT; CDR2 reads SQSDAQ. The CDR3 loop is CASSPGLAGRPPQYF. Written as DNA, the CDR3 is TGTGCCAGCAGCCCGGGGCTAGCGGGGAGGCCTCCCCAGTACTTC.

The CDR3 reads CASSMVRGRPQETQYF. The CDR3 nucleotides read TGTGCCAGTAGTATGGTCAGGGGGCGCCCACAAGAGACCCAGTACTTC. The genes are TRBV19 and TRBJ2-5, with TRBD1 matching 8 bases. After removal of 3 bases from V and 2 bases from J, the junction contained 8 bases not matched to a gene. The CDR3 totals 16 residues. Germline V CDR1 and CDR2: LNHDA, SQIVND (reference sequence).

V usage is TRBV11-2 and J usage is TRBJ2-7; D gene unclear. The CDR3 contains 15 residues. The ends were cut back, 4 bases at V and 0 bases at J, with 13 bases in the middle. Germline CDR1 reads SGHAT; CDR2 reads FQNNGV. CDR3: CASSSPPQYSYEQYF. The CDR3 DNA sequence: TGTGCCAGCAGCTCTCCCCCGCAGTACTCCTACGAGCAGTACTTC.

The rearrangement uses TRBV7-8 and TRBJ2-3, with D perhaps matching TRBD2 (6 bases). The CDR3 is 14 amino acids. V was trimmed by 1 base and J by 3 bases, leaving 8 bases between them. The germline V gene has CDR1 SGHVS and CDR2 FQNEAQ. The CDR3 sequence: CASSLVEGTDTQYF. The CDR3 DNA sequence: TGTGCCAGCAGCTTAGTGGAGGGGACAGATACGCAGTATTTT.

This sequence joins TRBV9 and TRBJ2-5, with 7 bases identical to TRBD2. The germline gives CDR1 SGDLS, CDR2 YYNGEE. The CDR3 sequence is 16 residues long. V shed 0 bases and J 1 base; nucleotides not matched to a gene: 6. Written as DNA, the CDR3 is TGTGCCAGCAGCGTAGCTACGGGAGGCCCCCAAGAGACCCAGTACTTC. Protein: CASSVATGGPQETQYF.

The chain uses TRBV7-3 and TRBJ2-3, with D unresolved. Germline CDR1 and CDR2: SGHTA and FQGTGA. The CDR3 spans 15 residues. V lost 2 bases and J 0 bases, leaving 9 bases between the germline ends. The CDR3 region is CASSLVRLSTDTQYF. The CDR3 nucleotides read TGTGCCAGCAGCTTAGTGAGGTTGAGCACAGATACGCAGTATTTT.

The J gene is TRBJ2-7, the V gene TRBV28; D gene ambiguous. Trimming pared 6 bases from V and 2 bases from J, leaving 8 bases between. The CDR3 has 12 amino acids. CDR1 is MDHEN, CDR2 SYDVKM, per germline. CDR3 sequence (DNA): TGTGCCAGCAGGACACCTCCCTACGAGCAGTACTTC. Translating gives CASRTPPYEQYF. Drawing the rest from reference TRBV28 and TRBJ2-7, the complete variable domain is DVKVTQSSRYLVKRTGEKVFLECVQDMDHENMFWYRQDPGLGLRLIYFSYDVKMKEKGDIPEGYSVSREKKERFSLILESASTNQTSMYLCASRTPPYEQYFGPGTRLTVT.

This clone was observed a few times. The chain employs TRBV7-2 and TRBJ1-1; tentative D call: TRBD1 (5 bases). The V gene's germline CDR1 is SGHTA and CDR2 FQGNSA. The CDR3 consists of 14 residues. V lost 5 bases, J lost 4 bases, and 14 bases lay in between. In DNA, the CDR3 is TGTGCCAGCAGCCCCGGGCGGGGGAGCACTGAAGCTTTCTTT. Protein: CASSPGRGSTEAFF. Full variable domain (outside the CDR3, taken from reference TRBV7-2 and TRBJ1-1): GAGVSQSPSNKVTEKGKDVELRCDPISGHTALYWYRQSLGQGLEFLIYFQGNSAPDKSGLPSDRFSAERTGGSVSTLTIQRTQQEDSAVYLCASSPGRGSTEAFFGQGTRLTVV.